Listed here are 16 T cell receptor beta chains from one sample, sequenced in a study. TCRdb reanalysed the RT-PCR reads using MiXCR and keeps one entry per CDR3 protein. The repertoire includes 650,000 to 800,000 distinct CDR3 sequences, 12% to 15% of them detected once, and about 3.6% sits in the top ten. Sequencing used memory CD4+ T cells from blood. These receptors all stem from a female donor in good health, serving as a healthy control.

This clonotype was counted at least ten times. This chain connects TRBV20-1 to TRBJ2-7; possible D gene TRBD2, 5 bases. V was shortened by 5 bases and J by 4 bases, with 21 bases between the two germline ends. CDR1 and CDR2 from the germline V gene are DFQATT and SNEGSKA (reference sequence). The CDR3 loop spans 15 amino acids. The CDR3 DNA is TGCAGTGCTCCTGCCCTCGGTGGGAGTTGGTACGAGCAGTACTTC. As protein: CSAPALGGSWYEQYF.

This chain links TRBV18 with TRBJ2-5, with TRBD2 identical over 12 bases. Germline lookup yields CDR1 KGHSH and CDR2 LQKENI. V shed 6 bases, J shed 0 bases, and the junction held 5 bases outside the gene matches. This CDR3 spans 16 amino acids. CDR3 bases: TGTGCCAGCTCCCACCGGACTAGCGGGAACCAAGAGACCCAGTACTTC. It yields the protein CASSHRTSGNQETQYF.

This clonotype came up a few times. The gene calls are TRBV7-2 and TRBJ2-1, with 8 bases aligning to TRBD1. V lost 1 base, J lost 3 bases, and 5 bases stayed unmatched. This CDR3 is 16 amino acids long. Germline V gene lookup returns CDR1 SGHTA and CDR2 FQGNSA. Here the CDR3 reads CASSLGGQDYYNEQFF. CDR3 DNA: TGTGCCAGCAGCTTAGGGGGACAGGACTACTACAATGAGCAGTTCTTC.

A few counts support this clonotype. CDR3 residues: CSARKQGVNEKLFF. The CDR3, as DNA: TGCAGTGCTAGGAAGCAGGGAGTGAATGAAAAACTGTTTTTT. The chain employs TRBV20-1 and TRBJ1-4, with D perhaps TRBD1 (5 bases). Germline V gives CDR1 DFQATT, CDR2 SNEGSKA (reference sequence). This CDR3 region has 14 residues. Trimming removed 3 bases from V and 5 bases from J, with 13 bases in between.

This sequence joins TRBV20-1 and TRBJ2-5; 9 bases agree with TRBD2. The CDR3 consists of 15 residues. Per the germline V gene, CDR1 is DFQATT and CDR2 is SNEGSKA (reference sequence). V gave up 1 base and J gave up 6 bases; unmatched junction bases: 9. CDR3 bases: TGCAGTGCTAGAGTTGGTAGCGGGAGCTCGAAGACCCAGTACTTC. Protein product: CSARVGSGSSKTQYF.

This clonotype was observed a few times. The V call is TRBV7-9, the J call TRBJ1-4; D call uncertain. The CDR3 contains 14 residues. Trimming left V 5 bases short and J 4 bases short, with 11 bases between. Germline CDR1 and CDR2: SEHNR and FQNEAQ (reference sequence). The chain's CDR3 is CASSPVPYNEKLFF. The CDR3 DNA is TGTGCCAGCAGCCCCGTCCCGTATAATGAAAAACTGTTTTTT.

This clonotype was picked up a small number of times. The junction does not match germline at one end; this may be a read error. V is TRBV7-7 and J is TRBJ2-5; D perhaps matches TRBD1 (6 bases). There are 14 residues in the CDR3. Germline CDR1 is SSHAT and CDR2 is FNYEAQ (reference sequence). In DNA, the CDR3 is TGTGCTAGCAGCCCGTCAGGGGTCCAAGAGACCCAGTACTTC. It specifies CASSPSGVQETQYF.

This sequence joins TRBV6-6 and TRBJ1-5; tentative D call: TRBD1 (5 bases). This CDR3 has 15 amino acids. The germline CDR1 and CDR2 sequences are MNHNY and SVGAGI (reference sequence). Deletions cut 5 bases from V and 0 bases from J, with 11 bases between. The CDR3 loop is CASSLRQISNQPQHF. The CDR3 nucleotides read TGTGCCAGCAGTCTACGACAGATTAGCAATCAGCCCCAGCATTTT.

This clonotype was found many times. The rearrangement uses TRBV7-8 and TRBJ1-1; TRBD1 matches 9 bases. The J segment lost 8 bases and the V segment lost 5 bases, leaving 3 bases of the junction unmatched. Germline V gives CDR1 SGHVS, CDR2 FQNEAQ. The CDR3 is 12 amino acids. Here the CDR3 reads CASSRDREEAFF. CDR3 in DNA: TGTGCCAGCAGCCGGGACAGGGAAGAAGCTTTCTTT.

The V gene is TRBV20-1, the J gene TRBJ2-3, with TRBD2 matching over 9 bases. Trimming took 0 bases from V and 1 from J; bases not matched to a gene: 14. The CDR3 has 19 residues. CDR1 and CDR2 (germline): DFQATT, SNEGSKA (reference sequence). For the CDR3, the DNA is TGCAGTGCTAGAGATAGGACTAGCGACAGCGGAGCGGGCACAGATACGCAGTATTTT. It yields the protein CSARDRTSDSGAGTDTQYF.

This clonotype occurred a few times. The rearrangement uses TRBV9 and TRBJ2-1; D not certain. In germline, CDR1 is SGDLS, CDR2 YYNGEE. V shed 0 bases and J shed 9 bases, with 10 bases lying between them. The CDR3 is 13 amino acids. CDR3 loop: CASSVGSGGEQFF. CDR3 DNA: TGTGCCAGCAGCGTAGGGTCAGGCGGTGAGCAGTTCTTC. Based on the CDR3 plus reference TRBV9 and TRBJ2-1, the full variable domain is DSGVTQTPKHLITATGQRVTLRCSPRSGDLSVYWYQQSLDQGLQFLIQYYNGEERAKGNILERFSAQQFPDLHSELNLSSLELGDSALYFCASSVGSGGEQFFGPGTRLTVL.

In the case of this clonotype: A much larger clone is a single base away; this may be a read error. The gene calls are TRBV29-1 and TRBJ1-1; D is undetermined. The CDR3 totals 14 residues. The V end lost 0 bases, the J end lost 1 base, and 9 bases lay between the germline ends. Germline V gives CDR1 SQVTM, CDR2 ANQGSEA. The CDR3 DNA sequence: TGCAGCGTTGAAGATACATGGAGGAACACTGAAGCTTTCTTT. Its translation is CSVEDTWRNTEAFF.

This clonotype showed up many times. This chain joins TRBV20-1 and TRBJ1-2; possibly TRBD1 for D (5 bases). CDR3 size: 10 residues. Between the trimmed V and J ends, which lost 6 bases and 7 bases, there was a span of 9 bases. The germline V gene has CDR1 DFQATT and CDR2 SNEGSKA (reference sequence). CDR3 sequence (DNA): TGCAGTGCCCGGGACGGTGGCTACACCTTC. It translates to CSARDGGYTF.

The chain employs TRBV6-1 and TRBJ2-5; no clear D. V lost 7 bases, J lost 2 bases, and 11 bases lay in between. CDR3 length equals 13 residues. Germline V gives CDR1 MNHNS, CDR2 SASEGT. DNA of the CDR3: TGTGCCAGCAATCGGGCCGTACAAGAGACCCAGTACTTC. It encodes CASNRAVQETQYF.

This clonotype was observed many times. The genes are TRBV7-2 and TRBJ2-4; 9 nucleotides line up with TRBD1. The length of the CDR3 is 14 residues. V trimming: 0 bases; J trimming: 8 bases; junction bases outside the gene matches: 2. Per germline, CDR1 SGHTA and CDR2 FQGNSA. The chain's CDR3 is CASSLARDRDIQYF. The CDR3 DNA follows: TGTGCCAGCAGCTTAGCACGGGACAGGGACATTCAGTACTTC. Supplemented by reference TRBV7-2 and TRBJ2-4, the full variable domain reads GAGVSQSPSNKVTEKGKDVELRCDPISGHTALYWYRQSLGQGLEFLIYFQGNSAPDKSGLPSDRFSAERTGGSVSTLTIQRTQQEDSAVYLCASSLARDRDIQYFGAGTRLSVL.

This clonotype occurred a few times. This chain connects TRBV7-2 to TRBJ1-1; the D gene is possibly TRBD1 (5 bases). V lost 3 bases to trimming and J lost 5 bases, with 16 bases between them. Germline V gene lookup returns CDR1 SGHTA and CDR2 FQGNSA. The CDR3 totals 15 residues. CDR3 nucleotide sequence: TGTGCCAGCAGCTTTACGGCCGCCGGGGCGACTGAAGCTTTCTTT. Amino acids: CASSFTAAGATEAFF.